This TCR beta chain was captured in a study of blood T cell repertoires in COVID-19. This clone showed up just once. CDR3 length: 14 amino acids. The V gene's germline CDR1 is SGHNT and CDR2 YYREEE (reference sequence). V shed 3 bases and J 5 bases; nucleotides not matched to a gene: 4. Assay used: immunoSEQ multiplex PCR; TCRdb lists only in-frame clones, some missing. The sample lists about 140,000 clones; around 88% were seen once. Sample: peripheral blood. The receptor was derived from a woman aged 60-70 years with acute or convalescent COVID-19. The chain employs TRBV5-4 and TRBJ2-1; 8 positions agree with TRBD1. The CDR3 protein is CASSSDRVDNEQFF. As DNA, the CDR3 is TGTGCCAGCAGCTCGGACAGGGTAGACAATGAGCAGTTCTTC.